The clone carrying this T cell receptor beta chain was recorded a few times. This sample stems from a study of spatial heterogeneity in lung cancer. Time point: sample taken at primary tumor resection. Samples were donated by 72 untreated early-stage non-small cell lung cancer patients. The study sequenced unsorted whole RNA from tumor, nontumor lung or frozen PBMC. Germline assignment: CDR1 ENHRY and CDR2 SYGVKD. The CDR3 spans 15 residues. Trimming removed 2 bases from V and 6 bases from J, with 15 bases in between. Every TCR cDNA molecule bore a unique molecular identifier. TCRdb re-called the 5' RACE reads through MiXCR, storing one row per CDR3 protein. The sample shows about 23,000 distinct CDR3 sequences, about 4.7% of them seen only once.

The clonotype comes from a male donor with early-stage non-small cell lung cancer. The material sequenced was PBMCs, taken at surgery. The chain is built from TRBV10-3 and TRBJ2-3, with D possibly matching TRBD1 (5 bases). In DNA, the CDR3 is TGTGCCATCAGTGAGGGGCTGGCGCCAGGGGATACGCAGTATTTT. Protein sequence: CAISEGLAPGDTQYF.